This note documents a single TCR beta chain sequence. Its specificity is unknown. Assay used: immunoSEQ multiplex PCR; TCRdb lists only in-frame clones, some missing. The sample has 25,000 to 35,000 clones; about 80% are singletons. The sample originates from a study of T cells in localized non-small cell lung cancer. Study-level results: In adjacent lung appeared a median about 57 of the top 100 tumor clones.

This CDR3 contains 17 residues. This TCR derives from a man aged 40-75 years with stage III lung adenocarcinoma. This material consisted of peripheral blood mononuclear cells, taken before any cancer treatment. The chain joins TRBV12-1 to TRBJ2-7. TRBV12-1 is a pseudogene segment. CDR3 amino acids: CASSFSAFPPVESEQYF. The CDR3, as DNA: TGTGCCAGCAGCTTTTCGGCCTTCCCCCCGGTTGAAAGCGAGCAGTACTTC.